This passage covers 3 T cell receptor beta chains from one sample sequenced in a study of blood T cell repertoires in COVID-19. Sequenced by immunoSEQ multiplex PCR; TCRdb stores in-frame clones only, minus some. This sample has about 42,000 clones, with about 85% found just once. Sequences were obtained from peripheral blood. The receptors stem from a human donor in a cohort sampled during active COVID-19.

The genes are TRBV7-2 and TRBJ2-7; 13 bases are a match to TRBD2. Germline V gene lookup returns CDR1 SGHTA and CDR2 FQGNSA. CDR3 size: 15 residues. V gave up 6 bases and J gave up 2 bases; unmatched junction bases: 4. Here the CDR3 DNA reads TGTGCCAGCAGGCCAACTAGCGGGGGGGCCTACGAGCAGTACTTC. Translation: CASRPTSGGAYEQYF.

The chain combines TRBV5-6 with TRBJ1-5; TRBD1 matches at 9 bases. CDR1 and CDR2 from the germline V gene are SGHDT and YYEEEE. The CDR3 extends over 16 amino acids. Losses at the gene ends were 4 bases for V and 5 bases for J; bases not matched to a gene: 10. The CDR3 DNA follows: TGTGCCAGCAGCCCTGCGGGGACAGGGATAGATCAGCCCCAGCATTTT. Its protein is CASSPAGTGIDQPQHF.

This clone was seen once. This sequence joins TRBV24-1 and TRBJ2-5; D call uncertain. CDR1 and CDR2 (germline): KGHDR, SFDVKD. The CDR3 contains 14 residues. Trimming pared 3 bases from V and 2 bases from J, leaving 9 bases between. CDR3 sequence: CATSDTHLQETQYF. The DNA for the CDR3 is TGTGCCACCAGTGATACGCACCTACAAGAGACCCAGTACTTC.